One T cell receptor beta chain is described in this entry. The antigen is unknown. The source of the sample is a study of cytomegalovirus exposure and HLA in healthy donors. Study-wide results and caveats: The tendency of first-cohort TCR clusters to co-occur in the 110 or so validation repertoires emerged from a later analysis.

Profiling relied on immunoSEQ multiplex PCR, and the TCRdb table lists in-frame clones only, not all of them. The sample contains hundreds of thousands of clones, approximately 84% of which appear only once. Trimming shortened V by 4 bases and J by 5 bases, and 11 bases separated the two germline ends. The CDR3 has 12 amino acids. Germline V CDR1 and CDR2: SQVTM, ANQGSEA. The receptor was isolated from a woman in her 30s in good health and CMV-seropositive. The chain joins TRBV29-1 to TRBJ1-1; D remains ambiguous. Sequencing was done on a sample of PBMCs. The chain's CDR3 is CSVVQLRTEAFF. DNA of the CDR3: TGCAGCGTTGTACAACTGCGGACTGAAGCTTTCTTT.